This is a list of T cell receptor beta chains from one sample in a study of blood T cells in healthy people across ages. MiXCR, applied by TCRdb to the 5' RACE reads, yields one record per CDR3 protein. The sample lists around 1,000,000 distinct CDR3 sequences, around two fifths occurring once. Specimen: blood. Source of these receptors: a man between 18 and 29 years old in good health. Each CDR3 is given with its conserved first and last residue. D genes are given only for firm matches. The size field is filled for only some rows; it gives once, few, many or a size class.

d_gene,abundance,v_gene,j_gene,len,CDR3aa,CDR3nt
TRBD2,.,TRBV5-1,TRBJ2-7,17,CASSLFPGTSGLYEQYF,TGCGCCAGCAGCTTGTTTCCCGGGACTAGCGGACTCTACGAGCAGTACTTC
.,.,TRBV9,TRBJ1-1,15,CASSVEDTMNTEAFF,TGTGCCAGCAGCGTAGAAGACACCATGAACACTGAAGCTTTCTTT
.,few,TRBV27,TRBJ2-4,15,CASRGGTPYTDIQYF,TGTGCCAGCAGGGGCGGGACTCCTTACACGGACATTCAGTACTTC
TRBD2,few,TRBV4-3,TRBJ2-5,17,CASSQGLAGSEQETQYF,TGCGCCAGCAGCCAAGGGCTAGCGGGGAGTGAACAAGAGACCCAGTACTTC
.,.,TRBV4-1,TRBJ1-4,16,CASSHEPPLGSEKLFF,TGCGCCAGCAGCCACGAGCCCCCCTTGGGATCGGAAAAACTGTTTTTT
TRBD2,.,TRBV3-1,TRBJ2-7,15,CASSPTSGGKNEQYF,TGTGCCAGCAGCCCGACTAGCGGGGGGAAAAATGAGCAGTACTTC
.,.,TRBV20-1,TRBJ1-6,16,CSARDPTASSVPPLHF,TGCAGTGCTAGAGATCCTACAGCCTCGTCGGTTCCACCCCTCCACTTT
.,few,TRBV20-1,TRBJ1-1,14,CSARLGPLNTEAFF,TGCAGTGCCCGGCTGGGACCTCTGAACACTGAAGCTTTCTTT
.,.,TRBV30,TRBJ1-1,14,CAWSVIWRNTEAFF,TGTGCCTGGAGTGTTATATGGCGAAACACTGAAGCTTTCTTT
.,.,TRBV6-6,TRBJ1-6,15,CASSRAEGYNSPLHF,TGTGCCAGCAGTCGAGCGGAGGGATATAATTCACCCCTCCACTTT
.,few,TRBV7-2,TRBJ1-2,16,CASSPGGGPVLYGYTF,TGTGCCAGCAGCCCCGGAGGGGGGCCAGTACTCTATGGCTACACCTTC
.,few,TRBV6-2/TRBV6-3,TRBJ2-7,15,CASSYPGSAHYEQYF,TGTGCCAGCAGTTACCCGGGGTCAGCCCACTACGAGCAGTACTTC
TRBD1,many,TRBV29-1,TRBJ1-2,13,CSVVTGRMDGYTF,TGCAGCGTTGTGACAGGGCGGATGGATGGCTACACCTTC
.,.,TRBV7-9,TRBJ2-5,18,CASSLLLRESTAQETQYF,TGTGCCAGCAGCTTATTATTAAGGGAGTCCACAGCGCAAGAGACCCAGTACTTC
TRBD1,.,TRBV9,TRBJ2-1,17,CASSSPRGQGIYNEQFF,TGTGCCAGCAGCTCCCCTAGGGGACAGGGGATATACAATGAGCAGTTCTTC
TRBD1,.,TRBV11-1,TRBJ2-1,17,CASSLYPLRQGTGEQFF,TGTGCCAGCAGCCTATATCCCCTCCGACAGGGTACGGGTGAGCAGTTCTTC
TRBD1,.,TRBV6-5,TRBJ2-7,13,CASSSDRAYEQYF,TGTGCCAGCAGCTCGGACAGGGCCTACGAGCAGTACTTC
.,.,TRBV6-5,TRBJ1-2,14,CASSYQVGSSGYTF,TGTGCCAGCAGTTACCAAGTGGGATCTAGTGGCTACACCTTC
.,.,TRBV18,TRBJ2-1,15,CASSPPLLDVETQFF,TGTGCCAGCTCACCACCGCTTCTCGACGTGGAGACCCAGTTCTTC
TRBD1,.,TRBV7-9,TRBJ1-4,14,CASSRTGGTEKLFF,TGTGCCAGCAGCCGGACAGGGGGGACCGAAAAACTGTTTTTT
.,.,TRBV10-3,TRBJ1-1,13,CAISEPGNTEAFF,TGTGCCATCAGTGAGCCCGGGAACACTGAAGCTTTCTTT
TRBD1,.,TRBV12-3/TRBV12-4,TRBJ2-7,15,CASRTTGAIAYEQYF,TGTGCCAGCAGAACTACAGGGGCCATCGCCTACGAGCAGTACTTC
TRBD1,.,TRBV12-3/TRBV12-4,TRBJ2-5,16,CASSSSGTGPQETQYF,TGTGCCAGCAGTTCCTCCGGGACAGGGCCTCAAGAGACCCAGTACTTC
.,.,TRBV6-5,TRBJ1-5,13,CASSSGRGGYQHF,TGTGCCAGCAGTTCAGGCCGGGGGGGGTACCAGCATTTT
.,.,TRBV6-6,TRBJ2-5,12,CASKTGLETQYF,TGTGCCAGCAAAACAGGGCTAGAGACCCAGTACTTC
.,.,TRBV5-5,TRBJ2-3,13,CASTTAGANTQYF,TGTGCCAGCACCACCGCGGGGGCAAATACGCAGTATTTT
.,.,TRBV12-3/TRBV12-4,TRBJ2-7,11,CASSLRQLQYF,TGTGCCAGCAGTTTAAGGCAGCTCCAGTACTTC
.,.,TRBV12-3/TRBV12-4,TRBJ2-3,14,CASRRGASTDTQYF,TGTGCCAGTCGGCGCGGGGCAAGCACAGATACGCAGTATTTT
.,.,TRBV6-2/TRBV6-3,TRBJ1-5,15,CASSPTVYSNQPQHF,TGTGCCAGCAGTCCTACAGTGTATAGCAATCAGCCCCAGCATTTT
TRBD2,.,TRBV29-1,TRBJ2-1,16,CSVVGRTSGGRNEQFF,TGCAGCGTTGTCGGCCGAACTAGCGGGGGGAGGAATGAGCAGTTCTTC
.,.,TRBV9,TRBJ2-7,14,CASSSEGVSDGQYF,TGTGCCAGCAGCTCTGAAGGGGTATCGGATGGGCAGTACTTC
TRBD1,.,TRBV9,TRBJ1-6,16,CASSSRQGVDNSPLHF,TGTGCCAGCAGCTCCCGACAGGGGGTTGATAATTCACCCCTCCACTTT
TRBD1,.,TRBV5-4,TRBJ1-2,14,CASSWAGGSHGYTF,TGTGCCAGCAGCTGGGCAGGGGGCAGCCATGGCTACACCTTC
TRBD1,few,TRBV4-1,TRBJ1-4,15,CASSQVGTGQEKLFF,TGCGCCAGCAGCCAAGTTGGGACAGGGCAGGAAAAACTGTTTTTT
.,few,TRBV5-4,TRBJ2-1,12,CASSLDGVQQFF,TGTGCCAGCAGCTTGGACGGGGTTCAGCAGTTCTTC
.,.,TRBV18,TRBJ2-1,14,CASSPMDGNNEQFF,TGTGCCAGCTCCCCCATGGACGGGAACAATGAGCAGTTCTTC
.,few,TRBV2,TRBJ2-7,12,CASRPQTYEQYF,TGTGCCAGCAGGCCACAAACCTACGAGCAGTACTTC
.,.,TRBV12-3/TRBV12-4,TRBJ2-7,13,CASSLVPNNEQYF,TGTGCCAGCAGTTTAGTCCCCAACAATGAGCAGTACTTC
.,few,TRBV29-1,TRBJ2-7,13,CSVEARFSYEQYF,TGCAGCGTTGAGGCCAGATTCTCCTACGAGCAGTACTTC
.,few,TRBV7-8,TRBJ1-6,16,CASSLKRSSYNSPLHF,TGTGCCAGCAGCTTAAAGAGGAGCTCCTATAATTCACCCCTCCACTTT
.,.,TRBV7-9,TRBJ2-1,15,CASSYGGRPYNEQFF,TGTGCCAGCAGCTACGGCGGGCGCCCCTACAATGAGCAGTTCTTC
.,.,TRBV2,TRBJ1-2,14,CASSVRDYFEGYTF,TGTGCCAGCAGTGTAAGAGACTACTTTGAGGGCTACACCTTC
TRBD1,.,TRBV6-6,TRBJ1-2,14,CASSSLQGAHGYTF,TGTGCCAGCAGTTCATTACAGGGGGCGCATGGCTACACCTTC
TRBD1,few,TRBV3-1,TRBJ2-7,15,CASSPTTGDGYEQYF,TGTGCCAGCAGCCCCACAACAGGGGACGGCTACGAGCAGTACTTC
TRBD1,.,TRBV7-3,TRBJ2-7,13,CASGTGFYNEQYF,TGTGCCAGTGGGACAGGGTTTTACAATGAGCAGTACTTC
.,.,TRBV28,TRBJ2-7,14,CASNPATVSYEQYF,TGTGCCAGCAACCCTGCGACAGTCTCCTACGAGCAGTACTTC
.,.,TRBV7-2,TRBJ2-7,16,CASSLVGASLSVEQYF,TGTGCCAGCAGCTTAGTAGGGGCTAGTCTGTCAGTCGAGCAGTACTTC
.,.,TRBV7-2,TRBJ2-2,14,CASSNQLNTGELFF,TGTGCCAGCAGCAATCAGCTGAACACCGGGGAGCTGTTTTTT
TRBD2,few,TRBV20-1,TRBJ2-1,15,CSARDLLAGGNEQFF,TGCAGTGCTAGAGATCTACTAGCGGGGGGTAATGAGCAGTTCTTC